This TCR beta chain was sequenced during a study of post-analysis software for immune sequencing data. Study-wide results and caveats: TRBV segments more frequent in patients than in controls numbered roughly 5 and included TRBV5-6, TRBV5-1 and TRBV20-1.

TCR beta libraries were prepared from cDNA with unique molecular identifiers. TCRdb re-analysed the PCR reads in MiXCR, keeping a single row per CDR3 protein. The sample holds roughly 170,000 distinct CDR3 sequences, roughly 30% seen once. With 1 base removed from V and 4 bases from J, the gap between germline ends came to 12 bases. Germline CDR1 is SGHRS and CDR2 is YFSETQ. The CDR3 runs 14 residues. This clonotype was found many times. Its antigen remains unidentified. This rearrangement joins TRBV5-1 to TRBJ2-7, with TRBD2 as a possible D gene (6 bases). The receptor's source is a girl under 18 with multiple sclerosis. The sequenced material came from blood. The CDR3 bases are TGCGCCAGCAGCTTGAATCGGGAGTGGTACGAGCAGTACTTC. Residues: CASSLNREWYEQYF.